The T cell receptor (beta chain) under discussion was sequenced for a study of response to subunit inactivated influenza vaccine (dated by TCRdb to 2016 to 2019). Turning to the overall study: To follow how T cells responded to a trivalent subunit inactivated influenza vaccine, the researchers relied on deep quantitative profiling of the T cell receptor repertoire.

Results the study describes overall, beyond this receptor: The authors suggested that each seasonal influenza vaccination may recruit only a limited number of new T cells.

Via the germline V gene, CDR1 is SGHRS and CDR2 YFSETQ. The cysteine opens and the phenylalanine closes a CDR3 of 15 amino acids. CDR3 DNA only is kept here, 45 bases in frame from base 1. V has 2 bases trimmed and J has 1 base trimmed; junction bases matching no gene number 4. Receptor amplification or capture employed RT-PCR. The instrument given in TCRdb is Illumina HiSeq 2500. TCRdb handled the public reads itself, with Q25 trimming in fastp and clone calling in MiXCR, and kept productive beta chains. Merged by CDR3 protein, the rows form single entries marked with the most common genes and DNA. The sample table holds 300,000 to 350,000 distinct CDR3 sequences, of which less than 25% were seen once. Roughly 10% of the sample is held by the ten biggest clonotypes. With regard to this clonotype: What antigen it recognizes has not been identified. Base-call qualities are not available, and no considerably larger clone is one nucleotide away.

The clonotype comes from a man aged 50 to 75 who received an inactivated influenza vaccine. Donor details come from another sample of the same person, matched by shared clones. In this chain, TRBV5-1 is recombined with TRBJ2-3; the junction holds 7 bases that match TRBD2. The material was PBMCs from blood, obtained roughly 20 months after vaccination. The DNA is as follows: TGCGCCAGCAGCTTCAGCGGGGACCGCACAGATACGCAGTATTTT. It translates to CASSFSGDRTDTQYF.